This T cell receptor beta chain originates from a study of human T cells and chemical hapten exposure. Whole-study context: There were per-sample TCR yield variations, arising mainly from small pooled library volume differences.

As to time point: patch test 3, about 24 weeks after DPC sensitization. Treatment reported: therapeutic diphenylcyclopropenone sensitization with weekly scalp DPC. The trim removed 3 bases at V and 4 bases at J, leaving 12 bases unmatched. Germline V gene lookup returns CDR1 MDHEN and CDR2 SYDVKM. The CDR3 sequence is 16 residues long. TCRdb called the RACE reads again in MiXCR, with one record for every CDR3 protein. The repertoire consists of 190,000 or so distinct CDR3 sequences, with about 25% occurring once and the leading ten covering about 2.5%. The sequencing used whole blood, collected in connection with sensitization to the hapten diphenylcyclopropenone (DPC). The receptor was derived from a woman in her forties with alopecia areata. Some clones in this sample may be carry-over from other donors' samples. The gene calls are TRBV28 and TRBJ2-7, with 7 positions matching TRBD2. CDR3 DNA: TGTGCCAGCAGTTTTTCCCCCGGGACTACAAGATACGAGCAGTACTTC. Protein sequence: CASSFSPGTTRYEQYF.